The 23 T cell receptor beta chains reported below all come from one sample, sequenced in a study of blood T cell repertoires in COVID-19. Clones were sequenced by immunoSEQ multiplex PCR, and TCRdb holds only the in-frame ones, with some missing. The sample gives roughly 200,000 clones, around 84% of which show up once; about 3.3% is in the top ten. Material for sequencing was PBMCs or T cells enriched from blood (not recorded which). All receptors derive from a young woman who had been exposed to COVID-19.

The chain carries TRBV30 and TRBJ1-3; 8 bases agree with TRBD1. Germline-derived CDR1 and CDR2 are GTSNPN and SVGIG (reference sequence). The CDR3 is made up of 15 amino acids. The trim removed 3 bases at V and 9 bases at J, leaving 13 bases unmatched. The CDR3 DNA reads TGTGCCTGGAGCCGGGGACAGGTAGGAGCCGGCACCATATATTTT. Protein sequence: CAWSRGQVGAGTIYF.

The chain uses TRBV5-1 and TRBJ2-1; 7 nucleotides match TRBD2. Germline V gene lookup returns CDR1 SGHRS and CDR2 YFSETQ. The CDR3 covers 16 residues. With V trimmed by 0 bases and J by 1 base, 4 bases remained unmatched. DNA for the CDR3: TGCGCCAGCAGCTTGGCCGGACTAGGTTCCTACAATGAGCAGTTCTTC. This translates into CASSLAGLGSYNEQFF.

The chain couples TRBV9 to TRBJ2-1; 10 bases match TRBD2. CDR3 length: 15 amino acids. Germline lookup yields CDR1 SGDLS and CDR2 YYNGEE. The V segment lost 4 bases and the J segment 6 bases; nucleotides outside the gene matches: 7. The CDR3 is CASSLSGGGPNEQFF. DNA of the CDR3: TGTGCCAGCAGCCTGAGCGGGGGGGGGCCCAATGAGCAGTTCTTC. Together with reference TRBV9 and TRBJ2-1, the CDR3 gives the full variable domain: DSGVTQTPKHLITATGQRVTLRCSPRSGDLSVYWYQQSLDQGLQFLIQYYNGEERAKGNILERFSAQQFPDLHSELNLSSLELGDSALYFCASSLSGGGPNEQFFGPGTRLTVL.

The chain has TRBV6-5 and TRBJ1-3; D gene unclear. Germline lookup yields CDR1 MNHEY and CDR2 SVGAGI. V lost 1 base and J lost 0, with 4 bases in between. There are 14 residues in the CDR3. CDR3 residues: CASSYFGSGNTIYF. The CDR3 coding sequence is TGTGCCAGCAGTTACTTCGGCTCTGGAAACACCATATATTTT.

CDR3 coding DNA: TGTGCCAGCAGTTACGCGGGCCTAAATCAGCCCCAGCATTTT. Encoded protein: CASSYAGLNQPQHF. The rearrangement joins TRBV6-2 or TRBV6-3 to TRBJ1-5; D is ambiguous. V was clipped by 2 bases and J by 4 bases, with 9 bases between them. The CDR3 length is 14 residues. Germline lookup yields CDR1 MNHEY and CDR2 SVGEGT.

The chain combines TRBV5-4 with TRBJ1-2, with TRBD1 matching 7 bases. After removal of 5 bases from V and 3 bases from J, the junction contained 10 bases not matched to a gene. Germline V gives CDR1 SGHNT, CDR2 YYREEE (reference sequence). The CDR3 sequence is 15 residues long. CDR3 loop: CASSLPNDRDYGYTF. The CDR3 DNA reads TGTGCCAGCAGTTTGCCTAATGACAGGGACTATGGCTACACCTTC.

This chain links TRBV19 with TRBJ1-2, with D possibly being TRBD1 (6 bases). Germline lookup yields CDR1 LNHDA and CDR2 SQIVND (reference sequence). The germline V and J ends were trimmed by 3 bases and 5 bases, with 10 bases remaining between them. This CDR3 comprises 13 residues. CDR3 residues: CASSIGDKYGYTF. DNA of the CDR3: TGTGCCAGTAGTATTGGGGACAAATATGGCTACACCTTC.

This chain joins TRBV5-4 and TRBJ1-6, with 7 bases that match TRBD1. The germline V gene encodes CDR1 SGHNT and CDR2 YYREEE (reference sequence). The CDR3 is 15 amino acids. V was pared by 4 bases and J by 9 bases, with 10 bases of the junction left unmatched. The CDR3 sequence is CASSRGQLRGSPLHF. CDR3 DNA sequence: TGTGCCAGCAGCAGGGGACAGCTACGGGGTTCACCCCTCCACTTT.

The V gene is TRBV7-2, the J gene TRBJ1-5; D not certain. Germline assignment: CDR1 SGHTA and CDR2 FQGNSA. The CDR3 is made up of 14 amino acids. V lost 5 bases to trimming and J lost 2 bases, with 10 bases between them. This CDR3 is CASSEIGGNQPQHF. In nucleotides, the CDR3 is TGTGCCAGCAGCGAAATCGGAGGCAATCAGCCCCAGCATTTT.

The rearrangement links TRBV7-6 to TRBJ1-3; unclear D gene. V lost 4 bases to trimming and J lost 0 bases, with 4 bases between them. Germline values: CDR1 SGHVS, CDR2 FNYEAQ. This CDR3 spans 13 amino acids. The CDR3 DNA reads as TGTGCCAGCAGCTACAGCTCTGGAAACACCATATATTTT. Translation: CASSYSSGNTIYF.

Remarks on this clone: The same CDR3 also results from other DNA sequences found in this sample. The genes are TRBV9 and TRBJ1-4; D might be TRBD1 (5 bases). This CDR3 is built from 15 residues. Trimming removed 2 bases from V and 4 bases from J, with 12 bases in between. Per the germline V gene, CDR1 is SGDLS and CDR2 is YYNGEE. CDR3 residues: CASSVRGGGNEKLFF. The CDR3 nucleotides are TGTGCCAGCAGCGTCCGCGGGGGGGGTAATGAAAAACTGTTTTTT.

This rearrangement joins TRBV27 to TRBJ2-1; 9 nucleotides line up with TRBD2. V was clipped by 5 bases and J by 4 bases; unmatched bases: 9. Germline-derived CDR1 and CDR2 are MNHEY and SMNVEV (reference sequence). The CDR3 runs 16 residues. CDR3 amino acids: CASSPSSRGGYNEQFF. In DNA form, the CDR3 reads TGTGCCAGCAGTCCCTCCTCGCGGGGGGGGTACAATGAGCAGTTCTTC.

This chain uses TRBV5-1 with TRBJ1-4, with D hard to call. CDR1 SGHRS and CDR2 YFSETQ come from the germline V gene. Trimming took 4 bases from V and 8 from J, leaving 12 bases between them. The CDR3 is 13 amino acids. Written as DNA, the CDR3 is TGCGCCAGCAGCGCTGACCCGGGAGAAAAACTGTTTTTT. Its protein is CASSADPGEKLFF.

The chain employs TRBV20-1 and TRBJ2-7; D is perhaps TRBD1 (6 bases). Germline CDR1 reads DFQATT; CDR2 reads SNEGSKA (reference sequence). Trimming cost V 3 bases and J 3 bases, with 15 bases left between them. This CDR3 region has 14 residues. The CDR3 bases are TGCAGTGCTAGTACAGGGCTGCTTTTCTACGAGCAGTACTTC. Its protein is CSASTGLLFYEQYF.

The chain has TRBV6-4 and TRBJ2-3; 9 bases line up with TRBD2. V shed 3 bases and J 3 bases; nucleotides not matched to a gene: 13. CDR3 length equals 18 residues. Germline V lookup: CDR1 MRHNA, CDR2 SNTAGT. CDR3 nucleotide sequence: TGTGCCAGCAGTGAAGAGGCTAGCGGGGAGACCAGAACAGATACGCAGTATTTT. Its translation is CASSEEASGETRTDTQYF.

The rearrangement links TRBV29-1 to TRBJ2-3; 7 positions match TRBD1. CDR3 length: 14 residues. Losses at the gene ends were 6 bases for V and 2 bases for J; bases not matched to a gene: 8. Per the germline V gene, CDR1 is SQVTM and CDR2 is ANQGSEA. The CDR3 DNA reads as TGCAGCGTAGATAGGACAGGAGCCACAGATACGCAGTATTTT. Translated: CSVDRTGATDTQYF.

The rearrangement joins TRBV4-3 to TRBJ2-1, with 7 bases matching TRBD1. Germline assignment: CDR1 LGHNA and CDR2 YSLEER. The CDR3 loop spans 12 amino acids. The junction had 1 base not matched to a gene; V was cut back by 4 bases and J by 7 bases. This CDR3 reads CASSPGGNEQFF. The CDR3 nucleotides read TGCGCCAGCAGCCCAGGGGGTAATGAGCAGTTCTTC.

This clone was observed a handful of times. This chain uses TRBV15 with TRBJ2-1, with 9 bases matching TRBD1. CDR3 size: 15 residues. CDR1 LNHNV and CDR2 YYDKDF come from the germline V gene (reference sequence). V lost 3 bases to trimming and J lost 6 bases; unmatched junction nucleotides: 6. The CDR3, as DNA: TGTGCCACCAGCAGTTCACAGGGGGCTATCAATGAGCAGTTCTTC. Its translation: CATSSSQGAINEQFF.

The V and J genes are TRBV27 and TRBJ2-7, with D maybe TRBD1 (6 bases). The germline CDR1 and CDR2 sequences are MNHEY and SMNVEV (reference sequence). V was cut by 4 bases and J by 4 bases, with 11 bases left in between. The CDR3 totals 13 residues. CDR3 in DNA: TGTGCCAGCAGTTCATACAGGGTATACGAGCAGTACTTC. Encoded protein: CASSSYRVYEQYF.

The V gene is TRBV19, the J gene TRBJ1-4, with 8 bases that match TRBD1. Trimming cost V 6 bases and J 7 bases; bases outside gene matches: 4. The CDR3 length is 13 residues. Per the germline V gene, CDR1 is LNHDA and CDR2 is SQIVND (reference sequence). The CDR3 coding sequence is TGTGCCAGTAGGTACAGGGGGGGTGAAAAACTGTTTTTT. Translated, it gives CASRYRGGEKLFF.

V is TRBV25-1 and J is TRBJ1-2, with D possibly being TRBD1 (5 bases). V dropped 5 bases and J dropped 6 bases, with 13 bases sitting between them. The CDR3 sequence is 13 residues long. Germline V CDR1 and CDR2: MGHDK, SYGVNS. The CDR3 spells CASSPQGRDGYTF. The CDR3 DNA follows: TGTGCCAGCAGTCCCCAGGGCCGGGATGGCTACACCTTC.

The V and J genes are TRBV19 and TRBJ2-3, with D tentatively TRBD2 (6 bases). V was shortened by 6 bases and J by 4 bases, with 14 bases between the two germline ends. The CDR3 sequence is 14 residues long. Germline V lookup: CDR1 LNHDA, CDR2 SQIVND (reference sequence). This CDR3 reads CASSPLTSSDTQYF. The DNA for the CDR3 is TGTGCCAGTAGCCCGCTGACTAGTTCAGATACGCAGTATTTT. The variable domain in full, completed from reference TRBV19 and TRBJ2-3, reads DGGITQSPKYLFRKEGQNVTLSCEQNLNHDAMYWYRQDPGQGLRLIYYSQIVNDFQKGDIAEGYSVSREKKESFPLTVTSAQKNPTAFYLCASSPLTSSDTQYFGPGTRLTVL.

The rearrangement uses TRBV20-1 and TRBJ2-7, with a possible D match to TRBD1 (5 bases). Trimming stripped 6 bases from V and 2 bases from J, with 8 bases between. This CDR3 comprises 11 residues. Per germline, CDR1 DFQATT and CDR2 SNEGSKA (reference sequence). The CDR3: CSALQAYEQYF. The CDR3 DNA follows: TGCAGTGCCTTACAGGCCTACGAGCAGTACTTC.